This TCR beta chain was documented in a study of spatial heterogeneity in lung cancer. Across the whole study: There were, on average, more than ten raw-read appearances for each unique TCR and UMI combination.

Time point described: sample taken at primary tumor resection. The donor group consisted of around 66 patients who had untreated, early-stage non-small cell lung cancer. This clonotype is labeled medium-sized. V gave up 2 bases and J gave up 7 bases, with 14 bases separating them. The CDR3 has 14 amino acids. Germline V gene data show CDR1 as SGHDN and CDR2 as FVKESK. On each TCR cDNA molecule, a unique molecular identifier was present. Via MiXCR, TCRdb re-called the 5' RACE reads, giving one row per CDR3 protein. The sample has a few thousand distinct CDR3 sequences; almost 8% are singletons. Sample: normal lung tissue next to the tumor, taken at surgery. The chain joins TRBV14 to TRBJ1-2, with D possibly being TRBD1 (6 bases). This TCR was recovered from a male donor with early-stage non-small cell lung cancer. The CDR3 nucleotides are TGTGCCAGCAGCCAACCAGGGGCGGTAGGTGGCTACACCTTC. This encodes CASSQPGAVGGYTF.